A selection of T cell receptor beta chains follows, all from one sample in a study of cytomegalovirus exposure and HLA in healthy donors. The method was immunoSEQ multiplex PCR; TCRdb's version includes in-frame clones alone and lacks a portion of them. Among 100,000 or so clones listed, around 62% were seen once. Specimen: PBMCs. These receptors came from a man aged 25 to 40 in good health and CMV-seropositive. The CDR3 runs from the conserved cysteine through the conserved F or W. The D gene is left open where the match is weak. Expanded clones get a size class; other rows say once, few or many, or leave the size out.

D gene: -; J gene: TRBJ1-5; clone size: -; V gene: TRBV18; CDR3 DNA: TGTGCCAGCTCACCCAGCGTATGGGGCAGTAATCAGCCCCAGCATTTT; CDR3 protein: CASSPSVWGSNQPQHF
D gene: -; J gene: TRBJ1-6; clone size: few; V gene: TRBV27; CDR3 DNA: TGTGCCAGCAGCGCGACAGTGCCTATTAATTCACCCCTCCACTTT; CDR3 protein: CASSATVPINSPLHF
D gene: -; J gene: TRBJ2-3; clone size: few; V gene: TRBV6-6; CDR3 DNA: TGTGCCAGCAGACTTCGACAGTCTAGCACAGATACGCAGTATTTT; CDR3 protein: CASRLRQSSTDTQYF
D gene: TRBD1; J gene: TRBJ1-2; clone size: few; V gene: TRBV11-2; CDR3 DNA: TGTGCCAGCAGCGTACAGGGGATGGACTATGGCTACACCTTC; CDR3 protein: CASSVQGMDYGYTF
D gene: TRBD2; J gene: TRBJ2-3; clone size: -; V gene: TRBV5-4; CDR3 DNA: TGTGCCAGCAGCTTGTGGCTAGCGGGGGTTGCAGATACGCAGTATTTT; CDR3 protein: CASSLWLAGVADTQYF
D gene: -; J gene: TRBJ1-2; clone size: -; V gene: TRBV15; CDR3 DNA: TGTGCCACCAGCGTTACTCTGCGGGACGACGGCTCCTATGGCTACACCTTC; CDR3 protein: CATSVTLRDDGSYGYTF
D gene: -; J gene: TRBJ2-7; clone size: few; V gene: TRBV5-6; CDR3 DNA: TGTGCCAGCAGCTTCCTAGTCTCCTACGAGCAGTACTTC; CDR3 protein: CASSFLVSYEQYF
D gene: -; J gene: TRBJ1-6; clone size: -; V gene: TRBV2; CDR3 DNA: TGTGCCAGCAGTGATAGGGGAGGGAATTCACCCCTCCACTTT; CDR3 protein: CASSDRGGNSPLHF
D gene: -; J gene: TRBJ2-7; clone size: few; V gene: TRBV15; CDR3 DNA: TGTGCCACCAGCAGCCAGGATCGGGGTAACGAGCAGTACTTC; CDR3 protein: CATSSQDRGNEQYF
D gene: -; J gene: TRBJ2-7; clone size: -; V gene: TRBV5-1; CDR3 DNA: TGCGCCAGCAGCTTTCGGGACACCTCCAGCGAGCAGTACTTC; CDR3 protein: CASSFRDTSSEQYF
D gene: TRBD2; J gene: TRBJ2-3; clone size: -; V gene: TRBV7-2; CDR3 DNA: TGTGCCAGCAGCCTGGGGGGGTTTGTTACAGATACGCAGTATTTT; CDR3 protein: CASSLGGFVTDTQYF
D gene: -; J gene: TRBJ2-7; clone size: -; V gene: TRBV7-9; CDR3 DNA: TGTGCCAGCACTGGCGGGGACCGGAGTTACGAGCAGTACTTC; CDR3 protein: CASTGGDRSYEQYF
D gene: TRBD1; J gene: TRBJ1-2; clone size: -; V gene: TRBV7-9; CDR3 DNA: TGTGCCAGCAGCCCACAGGGGAACTATGGCTACACCTTC; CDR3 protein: CASSPQGNYGYTF
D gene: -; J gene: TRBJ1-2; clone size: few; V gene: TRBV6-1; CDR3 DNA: TGTGCCAGCAGTGAAGAACAGGCAAACTATGGCTACACCTTC; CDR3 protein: CASSEEQANYGYTF
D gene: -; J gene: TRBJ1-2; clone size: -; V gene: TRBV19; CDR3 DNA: TGTGCCAGTAGTATAGGCAGAAACTATGGCTACACCTTC; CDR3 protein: CASSIGRNYGYTF
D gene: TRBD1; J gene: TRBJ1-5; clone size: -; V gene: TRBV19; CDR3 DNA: TGTGCCAGTAGGACAGGGGAAGGGAGCAATCAGCCCCAGCATTTT; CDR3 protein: CASRTGEGSNQPQHF
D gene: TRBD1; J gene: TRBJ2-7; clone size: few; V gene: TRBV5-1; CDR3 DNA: TGCGCCAGCAGCGGCGGACAGGGGGCCTACGAGCAGTACTTC; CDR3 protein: CASSGGQGAYEQYF
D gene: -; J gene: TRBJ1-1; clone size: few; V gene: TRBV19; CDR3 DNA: TGTGCCAGTAGTCCGGGTTCCGAAGCTTTCTTT; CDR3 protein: CASSPGSEAFF
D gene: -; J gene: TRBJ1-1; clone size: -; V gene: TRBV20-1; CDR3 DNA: TGCAGTGCTAGGGCACAGAGAGAAGCTTTCTTT; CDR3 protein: CSARAQREAFF
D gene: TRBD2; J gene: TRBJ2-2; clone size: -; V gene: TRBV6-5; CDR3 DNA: TGTGCCAGCAGCCCCAGCGGGGGGGCTGGCGGGGAGCTGTTTTTT; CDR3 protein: CASSPSGGAGGELFF
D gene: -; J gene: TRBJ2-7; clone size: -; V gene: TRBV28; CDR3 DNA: TGTGCCAGCAGTTTGGCACAGGGCTCCGAGCAGTACTTC; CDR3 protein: CASSLAQGSEQYF
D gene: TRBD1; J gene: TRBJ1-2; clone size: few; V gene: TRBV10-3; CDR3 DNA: TGTGCCATCAGTGAGGGGAGACAGGGAACCTATGGCTACACCTTC; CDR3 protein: CAISEGRQGTYGYTF
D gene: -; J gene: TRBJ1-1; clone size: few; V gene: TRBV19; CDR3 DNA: TGTGCCAGTAGTATATTCCCAGGGGAGGGGACTGAAGCTTTCTTT; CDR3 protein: CASSIFPGEGTEAFF
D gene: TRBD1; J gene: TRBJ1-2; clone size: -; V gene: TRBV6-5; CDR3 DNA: TGTGCCAGCAGTGACAGGGTATATGGCTACACCTTC; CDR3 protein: CASSDRVYGYTF
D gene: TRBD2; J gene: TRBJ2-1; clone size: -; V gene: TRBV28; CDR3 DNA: TGTGCCAGCAGCAGACTAGCGGGTGTCTACAATGAGCAGTTCTTC; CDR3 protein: CASSRLAGVYNEQFF
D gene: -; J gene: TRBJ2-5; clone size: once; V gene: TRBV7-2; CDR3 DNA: TGTGCCAGCAGCTTAGTTCGGGAGACCCAGTACTTC; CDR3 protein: CASSLVRETQYF
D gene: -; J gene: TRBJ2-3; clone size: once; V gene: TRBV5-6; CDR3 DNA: TGTGCCAGCAGACTTCTCACAGATACGCAGTATTTT; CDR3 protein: CASRLLTDTQYF
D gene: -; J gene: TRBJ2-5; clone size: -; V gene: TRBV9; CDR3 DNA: TGTGCCAGCAGCCCCCACCCTAGCGTAGGGGAGACCCAGTACTTC; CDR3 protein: CASSPHPSVGETQYF
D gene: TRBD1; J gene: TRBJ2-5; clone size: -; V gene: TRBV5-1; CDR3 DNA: TGCGCCAGCAGCGCACTCACAGGGGAGGAGACCCAGTACTTC; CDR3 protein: CASSALTGEETQYF
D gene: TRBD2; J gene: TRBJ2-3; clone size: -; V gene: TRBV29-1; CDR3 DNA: TGCAGCGTAGACCTAGCGGGGGGTAAAGATACGCAGTATTTT; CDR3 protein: CSVDLAGGKDTQYF
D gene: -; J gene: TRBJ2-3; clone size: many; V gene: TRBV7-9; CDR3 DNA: TGTGCCAGCAGCCCCCCTAGGAAACTAAACACAGATACGCAGTATTTT; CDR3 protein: CASSPPRKLNTDTQYF
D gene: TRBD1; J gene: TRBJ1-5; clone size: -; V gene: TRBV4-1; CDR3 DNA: TGCGCCAGCAGCCAAGTGGGACAGAATCAGCCCCAGCATTTT; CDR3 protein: CASSQVGQNQPQHF
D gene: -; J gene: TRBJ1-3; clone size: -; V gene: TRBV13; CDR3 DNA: TGTGCCAGCAGCTTAAGGGGCGGTGGAAACACCATATATTTT; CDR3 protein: CASSLRGGGNTIYF
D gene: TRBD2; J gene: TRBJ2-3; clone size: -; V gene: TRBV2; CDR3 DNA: TGTGCCAGCAGTTTAGGACTAGCGGGGGACACAGATACGCAGTATTTT; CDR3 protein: CASSLGLAGDTDTQYF
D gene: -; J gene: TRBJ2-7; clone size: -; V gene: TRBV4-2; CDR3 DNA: TGTGCCAGCAGCCAAGGACAGGCTTGGGGCGAGCAGTACTTC; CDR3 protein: CASSQGQAWGEQYF